Sequencing of this T cell receptor (beta chain) was carried out in a study of identical twins. The V end lost 3 bases, the J end lost 1 base, and 7 bases lay between the germline ends. This CDR3 is built from 14 residues. TCRdb independently ran MiXCR on the 5' RACE reads; one entry per CDR3 protein. Among hundreds of thousands of distinct CDR3 sequences listed, roughly 7.1% were seen once. The same data also contributed to another study, on yellow fever vaccine responses in identical twins.

The chain recombines TRBV12-3 or TRBV12-4 with TRBJ1-5; D ambiguous. The sequence derives from a woman between 18 and 29 years old in good health. Sequencing was performed on PBMCs. CDR3 amino acids: CASSFSASNQPQHF. In DNA form, the CDR3 reads TGTGCCAGCAGTTTTTCAGCGAGCAATCAGCCCCAGCATTTT.